Below are 21 T cell receptor beta chains sequenced from a single sample in a study of T cell responses to AZD1222 COVID-19 vaccine. Produced via immunoSEQ multiplex PCR; TCRdb's table is partial and in-frame only. This sample carries fewer than 250,000 clones, around 92% of them seen once, and the ten largest clones take 1% to 1.5%. Sequences were derived from peripheral blood, sampled on day 0 of AZD1222 vaccination. These TCRs come from an adult in good health.

J is TRBJ1-2 and V is TRBV4-3, with a tentative D call TRBD1 (5 bases). The CDR3 length is 15 residues. With 2 bases removed from V and 0 bases from J, the gap between germline ends came to 10 bases. From germline, CDR1 is LGHNA and CDR2 YSLEER. CDR3 in amino acids: CASSQSGQANYGYTF. The CDR3 coding sequence is TGCGCCAGCAGCCAATCAGGGCAAGCTAACTATGGCTACACCTTC.

This clone was seen a single time. This chain connects TRBV6-5 to TRBJ1-5; D ambiguous. Per germline, CDR1 MNHEY and CDR2 SVGAGI. CDR3 length: 15 amino acids. V was shortened by 0 bases and J by 0 bases, with 6 bases between the two germline ends. CDR3 in DNA: TGTGCCAGCAGTTACTCGAGGAATAGCAATCAGCCCCAGCATTTT. Its protein is CASSYSRNSNQPQHF.

This chain links TRBV7-3 with TRBJ2-1; D not certain. CDR1 and CDR2 from the germline V gene are SGHTA and FQGTGA. The CDR3 contains 14 residues. V was shortened by 5 bases and J by 7 bases, with 15 bases between the two germline ends. In DNA, the CDR3 is TGTGCCAGCAGCCCGTCTGTACTTAAGAATGAGCAGTTCTTC. This sequence encodes CASSPSVLKNEQFF.

The chain recombines TRBV3-1 (or the pseudogene TRBV3-2) with TRBJ1-1; D gene unclear. Germline V CDR1 and CDR2: LGHDT, YNNKEL (reference sequence). This CDR3 is built from 18 residues. The germline V and J ends were trimmed by 0 bases and 0 bases, with 17 bases remaining between them. The CDR3 protein is CASSQEVERVVLNTEAFF. CDR3 sequence (DNA): TGTGCCAGCAGCCAAGAAGTGGAGAGGGTGGTATTGAACACTGAAGCTTTCTTT.

This chain links TRBV7-9 with TRBJ1-1, with D tentatively TRBD1 (5 bases). This CDR3 is built from 11 residues. Germline V gene sequence: CDR1 SEHNR, CDR2 FQNEAQ (reference sequence). For the CDR3, the DNA is TGTCTCGGGGCAAAGAACACTGAAGCTTTCTTT. It specifies CLGAKNTEAFF.

The chain combines TRBV4-1 with TRBJ1-5; D is uncertain. CDR1 MGHRA and CDR2 YSYEKL come from the germline V gene. The CDR3 is 18 amino acids. The V end was cut by 1 base, the J end by 1 base, with 17 bases between. The CDR3 protein is CASSQANFVGVSNQPQHF. The CDR3 DNA reads TGCGCCAGCAGCCAAGCTAATTTTGTCGGGGTCAGCAATCAGCCCCAGCATTTT.

V usage is TRBV15 and J usage is TRBJ2-3; TRBD1 aligns across 9 bases. The V gene's germline CDR1 is LNHNV and CDR2 YYDKDF (reference sequence). There are 18 residues in the CDR3. V dropped 1 base and J dropped 2; count of bases not matched to a gene: 10. CDR3 in DNA: TGTGCCACCAGCAGAGGGGGGGCCGGGACAGGGCTCACAGATACGCAGTATTTT. Translated, it gives CATSRGGAGTGLTDTQYF. The full variable domain, with the rest looked up from reference TRBV15 and TRBJ2-3, is DAMVIQNPRYQVTQFGKPVTLSCSQTLNHNVMYWYQQKSSQAPKLLFHYYDKDFNNEADTPDNFQSRRPNTSFCFLDIRSPGLGDTAMYLCATSRGGAGTGLTDTQYFGPGTRLTVL.

Comment on this clone: In this CDR3 the conserved last residue, phenylalanine or tryptophan, is missing, so a read error is likely. The limits of the CDR3 on the DNA are not certain, so only TCRdb's listed CDR3 is given. V usage is TRBV6-1 and J usage is TRBJ1-5; the tabulated D call, TRBD1, remains unverified against the DNA. From its first to its last residue, the CDR3 has 14 amino acids. Germline V gene sequence: CDR1 MNHNS, CDR2 SASEGT. The CDR3 is CASSEGRGQGPTSL.

V is TRBV6-1 and J is TRBJ1-4, with TRBD1 matching 7 bases. CDR3 length equals 15 residues. Germline trimming cut 2 bases from V and 7 bases from J; bases unmatched to any gene: 7. Looked up from germline, CDR1 is MNHNS and CDR2 is SASEGT. The CDR3, as DNA: TGTGCCAGCAGTGAAAACAGGGGTTTCGGTGAAAAACTGTTTTTT. This gives the protein CASSENRGFGEKLFF.

This chain links TRBV7-2 with TRBJ2-2; 9 bases map to TRBD2. CDR1 SGHTA and CDR2 FQGNSA come from the germline V gene. Losses at the gene ends were 1 base for V and 1 base for J; bases not matched to a gene: 7. CDR3 size: 18 residues. CDR3 DNA sequence: TGTGCCAGCAGCTTAGTTGCAGCGGGGGGCCTGAACACCGGGGAGCTGTTTTTT. Its protein is CASSLVAAGGLNTGELFF.

This chain links TRBV4-2 with TRBJ2-1; 7 bases are a match to TRBD2. The CDR3 is 14 amino acids. V trimming: 0 bases; J trimming: 6 bases; junction bases outside the gene matches: 2. CDR1 and CDR2 from the germline V gene are LGHNA and YNFKEQ. The CDR3 DNA sequence: TGTGCCAGCAGCCAAGATTGGGGGGGCAATGAGCAGTTCTTC. Translation: CASSQDWGGNEQFF.

The chain has TRBV5-6 and TRBJ2-1; 8 nucleotides line up with TRBD1. The germline V gene encodes CDR1 SGHDT and CDR2 YYEEEE. Trimming removed 1 base from V and 6 bases from J; junction bases left unmatched: 6. The CDR3 contains 15 residues. The CDR3 reads CASSLLGQDVNEQFF. In DNA form, the CDR3 reads TGTGCCAGCAGCTTGTTGGGACAGGATGTCAATGAGCAGTTCTTC.

The chain combines TRBV9 with TRBJ2-3, with TRBD2 identical over 9 bases. This CDR3 spans 15 amino acids. Losses at the gene ends were 3 bases for V and 5 bases for J; bases not matched to a gene: 7. CDR1 is SGDLS, CDR2 YYNGEE, per germline. The CDR3 sequence is CASSGSRRGGDTQYF. As DNA, the CDR3 is TGTGCCAGCAGCGGTAGTAGGCGGGGGGGAGATACGCAGTATTTT.

The rearrangement joins TRBV15 to TRBJ1-5; D gene ambiguous. The CDR3 spans 16 residues. CDR1 and CDR2 (germline): LNHNV, YYDKDF (reference sequence). Trimming left V 8 bases short and J 6 bases short, with 23 bases between. The CDR3 bases are TGTGCCACCGTGGCAGGATCCGGATCCCTGGGTCAGCCCCAGCATTTT. Translated, it gives CATVAGSGSLGQPQHF. The full variable domain, with the rest looked up from reference TRBV15 and TRBJ1-5, is DAMVIQNPRYQVTQFGKPVTLSCSQTLNHNVMYWYQQKSSQAPKLLFHYYDKDFNNEADTPDNFQSRRPNTSFCFLDIRSPGLGDTAMYLCATVAGSGSLGQPQHFGDGTRLSIL.

This clone has more than one count but fewer than ten. The rearrangement joins TRBV6-5 to TRBJ1-4, with 8 bases matching TRBD1. This CDR3 has 15 amino acids. Germline V gene sequence: CDR1 MNHEY, CDR2 SVGAGI. V dropped 6 bases and J dropped 3; count of bases not matched to a gene: 6. CDR3 sequence: CASSTGGGANEKLFF. The CDR3 coding sequence is TGTGCCAGCAGCACAGGGGGTGGGGCTAATGAAAAACTGTTTTTT.

V and J are TRBV7-3 and TRBJ2-3; 8 nucleotides match TRBD1. The CDR3 extends over 13 amino acids. Trimming removed 5 bases from V and 6 bases from J; junction bases left unmatched: 4. CDR1 and CDR2 from the germline V gene are SGHTA and FQGTGA. The CDR3 DNA reads TGTGCCAGCAGCCTGGACAGGGAGGATACGCAGTATTTT. This translates into CASSLDREDTQYF. Together with reference TRBV7-3 and TRBJ2-3, the CDR3 gives the full variable domain: GAGVSQTPSNKVTEKGKYVELRCDPISGHTALYWYRQSLGQGPEFLIYFQGTGAADDSGLPNDRFFAVRPEGSVSTLKIQRTERGDSAVYLCASSLDREDTQYFGPGTRLTVL.

The chain couples TRBV5-1 to TRBJ1-1; 9 nucleotides align to TRBD1. The CDR3 has 16 amino acids. The ends lost 0 bases at V and 1 base at J; junction bases unmatched: 4. Germline CDR1 SGHRS, CDR2 YFSETQ. CDR3 nucleotide sequence: TGCGCCAGCAGCTTGGTACAGGGGGCAAGGAACACTGAAGCTTTCTTT. Translating gives CASSLVQGARNTEAFF.

V and J are TRBV18 and TRBJ2-1; D might be TRBD2 (6 bases). V was trimmed by 3 bases and J by 8 bases, leaving 11 bases between them. The CDR3 spans 13 residues. Germline V CDR1 and CDR2: KGHSH, LQKENI. CDR3 residues: CASSPQGGDEQFF. CDR3 sequence (DNA): TGTGCCAGCTCACCCCAGGGCGGGGATGAGCAGTTCTTC. The full variable domain, its missing parts supplied by reference TRBV18 and TRBJ2-1, is NAGVMQNPRHLVRRRGQEARLRCSPMKGHSHVYWYRQLPEEGLKFMVYLQKENIIDESGMPKERFSAEFPKEGPSILRIQQVVRGDSAAYFCASSPQGGDEQFFGPGTRLTVL.

The rearrangement uses TRBV7-8 and TRBJ1-1, with D maybe TRBD1 (5 bases). CDR3 length equals 12 residues. V lost 5 bases and J lost 7, with 11 bases in between. CDR1 SGHVS and CDR2 FQNEAQ come from the germline V gene. The CDR3 sequence is CASSRGGYEAFF. Here the CDR3 DNA reads TGTGCCAGCAGCCGGGGCGGTTATGAAGCTTTCTTT.

The CDR3 DNA sequence: TGTGCCAGTAGTGAAACAGTGAACACTGAAGCTTTCTTT. Its translation: CASSETVNTEAFF. This chain uses TRBV19 with TRBJ1-1; D not certain. The CDR3 consists of 13 residues. Trimming cost V 5 bases and J 0 bases, with 7 bases left between them. Germline V CDR1 and CDR2: LNHDA, SQIVND (reference sequence). Combining the CDR3 with reference TRBV19 and TRBJ1-1 gives the whole variable domain DGGITQSPKYLFRKEGQNVTLSCEQNLNHDAMYWYRQDPGQGLRLIYYSQIVNDFQKGDIAEGYSVSREKKESFPLTVTSAQKNPTAFYLCASSETVNTEAFFGQGTRLTVV.

The CDR3 DNA follows: TGTGCCAGTAGAGGACAGGGAACACCCAATGAGCAGTTCTTC. Translation gives CASRGQGTPNEQFF. The chain has TRBV19 and TRBJ2-1; 8 nucleotides agree with TRBD1. Germline assignment: CDR1 LNHDA and CDR2 SQIVND (reference sequence). The CDR3 loop spans 14 amino acids. The V gene end was trimmed by 6 bases and the J gene end by 6 bases; junction bases not matched to a gene: 7.